Detailed here is one T cell receptor beta chain. Its antigen is not known. The data were obtained in a study of lymphopenia after photon versus proton radiotherapy. Study results and limitations: Post-nadir TCR diversity decline inversely tracked overall survival among those who died. Oligoclonal CD8+ Temra expansion after nadir drove photon patients' diversity drop. Photon-treated patients lost naive T cells and TCR diversity; proton-treated stayed stable.

The CDR3 spans 14 residues. J gave up 6 bases and V 6 bases, and 7 bases lay outside the gene matches. Per the germline V gene, CDR1 is MDHEN and CDR2 is SYDVKM. Sequencing was performed with immunoSEQ multiplex PCR; in TCRdb, only in-frame clones are kept and a portion is missing. The repertoire consists of more than 50,000 clones, with over 70% occurring once and the leading ten covering 29%. The rearrangement links TRBV28 to TRBJ2-7; the match to TRBD2 covers 11 bases. This TCR was recovered from a man aged 45 to 65 with gastric cancer. The sample here was peripheral blood, taken from a patient treated with photon-based radiotherapy. CDR3: CASSLSGRDLEQYF. The CDR3 DNA sequence: TGTGCCAGCAGCCTTAGCGGGAGGGACCTCGAGCAGTACTTC.